The 26 T cell receptor beta chains given below trace back to one sample, sequenced in a study of blood T cell repertoires in COVID-19. Assay used: immunoSEQ multiplex PCR; TCRdb lists only in-frame clones, some missing. The repertoire holds roughly 200,000 clones, 80% to 85% seen once, with 4% to 5.5% in the top ten. Sequenced input: peripheral blood. These receptor sequences come from a man between 50 and 59 years old with active or convalescent COVID-19.

CDR3 sequence reads: CAWSDGQGAYGYTF. The CDR3 nucleotides are TGTGCCTGGAGTGACGGACAGGGGGCCTATGGCTACACCTTC. The V gene is TRBV30, the J gene TRBJ1-2, with TRBD1 matching 11 bases. The junction had 2 bases not matched to a gene; V was cut back by 1 base and J by 4 bases. The CDR3 length is 14 residues. Germline V lookup: CDR1 GTSNPN, CDR2 SVGIG (reference sequence). Full variable domain (outside the CDR3, taken from reference TRBV30 and TRBJ1-2): SQTIHQWPATLVQPVGSPLSLECTVEGTSNPNLYWYRQAAGRGLQLLFYSVGIGQISSEVPQNLSASRPQDRQFILSSKKLLLSDSGFYLCAWSDGQGAYGYTFGSGTRLTVV.

The J gene is TRBJ1-1, the V gene TRBV7-5; the table names TRBD1, a call not compared with the DNA. TRBV7-5 corresponds to a pseudogene. The CDR3 spans 15 residues. The CDR3 here is CVRGPEQVMNTEAFF. DNA for the CDR3: TGTGTCAGAGGCCCGGAACAGGTGATGAACACTGAAGCTTTCTTT.

The chain couples TRBV30 to TRBJ2-4, with a tentative D call TRBD2 (5 bases). In germline, CDR1 is GTSNPN, CDR2 SVGIG (reference sequence). V gave up 3 bases and J gave up 2 bases, with 11 bases separating them. The CDR3 loop spans 14 amino acids. As DNA, the CDR3 is TGTGCCTGGAGACCCGGGATTTCCAAAAACATTCAGTACTTC. Residues: CAWRPGISKNIQYF.

This chain connects TRBV7-9 to TRBJ1-1; D not resolved. Between the trimmed V and J ends, which lost 4 bases and 0 bases, there was a span of 12 bases. This CDR3 has 15 residues. Germline V gives CDR1 SEHNR, CDR2 FQNEAQ (reference sequence). CDR3 bases: TGTGCCAGCAGCTCCCGGGTCCAGATGAACACTGAAGCTTTCTTT. Translation gives CASSSRVQMNTEAFF.

The chain recombines TRBV9 with TRBJ1-4; no firm D call. The germline V and J ends were trimmed by 3 bases and 0 bases, with 12 bases remaining between them. Looked up from germline, CDR1 is SGDLS and CDR2 is YYNGEE. The CDR3 contains 16 residues. The CDR3 coding sequence is TGTGCCAGCAGCGCCCTCTCAGGCACAACTAATGAAAAACTGTTTTTT. Protein sequence: CASSALSGTTNEKLFF.

This clone came up once. The rearrangement uses TRBV6-2 or TRBV6-3 and TRBJ2-1, with D perhaps matching TRBD2 (5 bases). The CDR3 contains 15 residues. The germline V gene encodes CDR1 MNHEY and CDR2 SVGEGT. V shed 2 bases and J shed 0 bases, with 8 bases lying between them. The CDR3 region has the DNA TGTGCCAGCAGTTACATCGGGGTCTCCTACAATGAGCAGTTCTTC. This gives the protein CASSYIGVSYNEQFF.

The gene calls are TRBV6-5 and TRBJ2-3; 12 bases fit TRBD2. The CDR3 contains 16 residues. Germline V gives CDR1 MNHEY, CDR2 SVGAGI. After removal of 0 bases from V and 6 bases from J, the junction contained 4 bases not matched to a gene. Here the CDR3 DNA reads TGTGCCAGCAGTTACTCAAGACTAGCGGGGGCCGATACGCAGTATTTT. Amino acids: CASSYSRLAGADTQYF.

CDR3 loop: CASSIRQGARSGYTF. The CDR3 DNA is TGCGCCAGCAGCATAAGACAGGGGGCGCGTTCTGGCTACACCTTC. V gene TRBV5-1 combines with J gene TRBJ1-2; 10 bases match TRBD1. V lost 4 bases and J lost 7; bases outside the gene matches: 10. The CDR3 is made up of 15 amino acids. From germline, CDR1 is SGHRS and CDR2 YFSETQ.

The V and J genes are TRBV15 and TRBJ1-2; D possibly corresponds to TRBD1 (6 bases). Germline lookup yields CDR1 LNHNV and CDR2 YYDKDF (reference sequence). V was cut by 5 bases and J by 5 bases, with 9 bases left in between. CDR3 length: 12 amino acids. CDR3 sequence (DNA): TGTGCCACCAGCGGGGGCCTATATGGCTACACCTTC. This codes for CATSGGLYGYTF.

This clone was detected only once. The chain employs TRBV29-1 and TRBJ2-3; the D is unclear. Trimming removed 6 bases at V and 0 bases at J, with 13 bases between. CDR3 length: 14 amino acids. Germline V lookup: CDR1 SQVTM, CDR2 ANQGSEA. CDR3 coding DNA: TGCAGCGTGACTGGTCCCACTAGCACAGATACGCAGTATTTT. It is translated as CSVTGPTSTDTQYF.

The V and J genes are TRBV18 and TRBJ1-2; tentative D call: TRBD1 (6 bases). This CDR3 is built from 14 residues. V was trimmed by 4 bases and J by 6 bases, leaving 15 bases between them. Germline CDR1 is KGHSH and CDR2 is LQKENI. CDR3 coding DNA: TGTGCCAGCTCACTTCGGGGGGCGGAAAATGGCTACACCTTC. It codes for CASSLRGAENGYTF. Based on the CDR3 plus reference TRBV18 and TRBJ1-2, the full variable domain is NAGVMQNPRHLVRRRGQEARLRCSPMKGHSHVYWYRQLPEEGLKFMVYLQKENIIDESGMPKERFSAEFPKEGPSILRIQQVVRGDSAAYFCASSLRGAENGYTFGSGTRLTVV.

This chain links TRBV19 with TRBJ1-4; D possibly corresponds to TRBD1 (5 bases). The CDR3 runs to 14 residues. Germline lookup yields CDR1 LNHDA and CDR2 SQIVND (reference sequence). Deletions cut 8 bases from V and 5 bases from J, with 15 bases between. The CDR3 nucleotides are TGTGCCAGTCAAAGGGGAAGTACAAATGAAAAACTGTTTTTT. As protein: CASQRGSTNEKLFF.

This clone was seen only once. CDR3 protein: CASSFCGSGYTF. Here the CDR3 DNA reads TGTGCCAGCAGCTTTTGCGGGAGTGGCTACACCTTC. The rearrangement links TRBV7-3 to TRBJ1-2, with D hard to call. Germline assignment: CDR1 SGHTA and CDR2 FQGTGA. The CDR3 is 12 residues long. Trimming took 3 bases from V and 7 from J, leaving 9 bases between them.

This chain uses TRBV10-3 with TRBJ1-1; TRBD1 matches at 8 bases. The CDR3 contains 13 residues. The ends lost 11 bases at V and 1 base at J; junction bases unmatched: 6. CDR1 and CDR2 from the germline V gene are ENHRY and SYGVKD. CDR3 loop: CALTGAGNTEAFF. As DNA, the CDR3 is TGTGCCTTGACAGGGGCTGGGAACACTGAAGCTTTCTTT.

In regard to this clone: Other DNA sequences within the sample encode an identical CDR3. This chain connects TRBV5-1 to TRBJ1-2; D ambiguous. The CDR3 is made up of 14 amino acids. Trimming pared 4 bases from V and 2 bases from J, leaving 12 bases between. The germline V gene has CDR1 SGHRS and CDR2 YFSETQ. The CDR3 here is CASSLEGLNYGYTF. CDR3 nucleotides: TGCGCCAGCAGCCTAGAGGGTCTCAACTATGGCTACACCTTC.

The chain uses TRBV21-1 and TRBJ1-2; TRBD1 reflects the table's D call only, with no check against the DNA. TRBV21-1 is a known pseudogene. This CDR3 comprises 14 residues. CDR3 loop: CARRNRVGAYGYTF. CDR3 DNA: TGTGCCAGGCGGAACAGGGTGGGGGCCTATGGCTACACCTTC.

This rearrangement joins TRBV7-9 to TRBJ2-7; D might be TRBD2 (5 bases). Germline V gene sequence: CDR1 SEHNR, CDR2 FQNEAQ (reference sequence). V was clipped by 4 bases and J by 7 bases, with 14 bases between them. This CDR3 has 13 amino acids. CDR3 sequence (DNA): TGTGCCAGCAGCTCTCCAGGCCGGGGTGAGCAGTACTTC. Protein: CASSSPGRGEQYF. The variable domain in full, completed from reference TRBV7-9 and TRBJ2-7, reads DTGVSQNPRHKITKRGQNVTFRCDPISEHNRLYWYRQTLGQGPEFLTYFQNEAQLEKSRLLSDRFSAERPKGSFSTLEIQRTEQGDSAMYLCASSSPGRGEQYFGPGTRLTVT.

The chain has TRBV27 and TRBJ1-2; no clear D. There are 13 residues in the CDR3. The germline CDR1 and CDR2 sequences are MNHEY and SMNVEV (reference sequence). Trimming took off 2 bases at V and 2 bases at J, with 6 bases between the two ends. CDR3 DNA sequence: TGTGCCAGCAGTTTAAACAGAAACTATGGCTACACCTTC. As protein: CASSLNRNYGYTF.

The chain carries TRBV19 and TRBJ2-2; D is ambiguous. CDR1 is LNHDA and CDR2 is SQIVND in the germline V gene (reference sequence). This CDR3 spans 12 amino acids. The germline V and J ends were trimmed by 6 bases and 1 base, with 3 bases remaining between them. CDR3 nucleotide sequence: TGTGCCAGTAGCAGGAACACCGGGGAGCTGTTTTTT. It codes for CASSRNTGELFF.

V and J are TRBV5-1 and TRBJ2-2, with D possibly matching TRBD1 (5 bases). V shed 4 bases and J shed 0 bases, with 10 bases lying between them. In germline, CDR1 is SGHRS, CDR2 YFSETQ. This CDR3 has 15 residues. CDR3 region: CASSIPTANTGELFF. Here the CDR3 DNA reads TGCGCCAGCAGCATTCCGACAGCGAACACCGGGGAGCTGTTTTTT.

The chain couples TRBV7-2 to TRBJ1-4; possibly TRBD1 for D (6 bases). CDR1 SGHTA and CDR2 FQGNSA come from the germline V gene. The CDR3 covers 14 residues. The V end was cut by 6 bases, the J end by 3 bases, with 11 bases between. The CDR3 region has the DNA TGTGCCAGCAGGAAGGACAGCCCTAATGAAAAACTGTTTTTT. Amino acid sequence: CASRKDSPNEKLFF.

The chain uses TRBV2 and TRBJ2-3, with 9 bases matching TRBD2. V gave up 10 bases and J gave up 1 base; unmatched junction bases: 3. CDR1 SNHLY and CDR2 FYNNEI come from the germline V gene. The CDR3 consists of 13 residues. This chain's CDR3 is CAIRLAGTDTQYF. The CDR3 bases are TGTGCCATCCGACTAGCGGGCACAGATACGCAGTATTTT.

This rearrangement joins TRBV4-1 to TRBJ1-2, with 8 bases lining up with TRBD1. The trim removed 6 bases at V and 2 bases at J, leaving 8 bases unmatched. CDR1 is MGHRA, CDR2 YSYEKL, per germline. This CDR3 comprises 15 residues. The CDR3 DNA is TGCGCCAGCAGACCACAGGGGGAAGGGAACTATGGCTACACCTTC. Translating it yields CASRPQGEGNYGYTF.

J is TRBJ2-5 and V is TRBV7-2, with TRBD1 as a possible D gene (5 bases). Trimming removed 5 bases from V and 2 bases from J, with 15 bases in between. Germline-derived CDR1 and CDR2 are SGHTA and FQGNSA. The CDR3 runs to 15 residues. The CDR3 spells CASSPAGSGQETQYF. In DNA, the CDR3 is TGTGCCAGCAGCCCTGCTGGGTCAGGGCAAGAGACCCAGTACTTC.

CDR3 amino acids: CASSQDQSRYGYTF. The CDR3 nucleotides are TGCGCCAGCAGCCAAGATCAGTCTCGCTATGGCTACACCTTC. This sequence joins TRBV4-1 and TRBJ1-2; D remains ambiguous. V dropped 0 bases and J dropped 4 bases, with 9 bases sitting between them. Germline V gene sequence: CDR1 MGHRA, CDR2 YSYEKL. This CDR3 comprises 14 residues.

The chain is built from TRBV29-1 and TRBJ2-5, with TRBD2 matching over 9 bases. Germline CDR1 is SQVTM and CDR2 is ANQGSEA. The J segment lost 5 bases and the V segment lost 5 bases, leaving 9 bases of the junction unmatched. There are 14 residues in the CDR3. The CDR3, as DNA: TGCAGCGTTTACACCGGGACTAGCAAGGAGACCCAGTACTTC. Protein sequence: CSVYTGTSKETQYF. Filled out from reference TRBV29-1 and TRBJ2-5, the complete variable domain reads SAVISQKPSRDICQRGTSLTIQCQVDSQVTMMFWYRQQPGQSLTLIATANQGSEATYESGFVIDKFPISRPNLTFSTLTVSNMSPEDSSIYLCSVYTGTSKETQYFGPGTRLLVL.